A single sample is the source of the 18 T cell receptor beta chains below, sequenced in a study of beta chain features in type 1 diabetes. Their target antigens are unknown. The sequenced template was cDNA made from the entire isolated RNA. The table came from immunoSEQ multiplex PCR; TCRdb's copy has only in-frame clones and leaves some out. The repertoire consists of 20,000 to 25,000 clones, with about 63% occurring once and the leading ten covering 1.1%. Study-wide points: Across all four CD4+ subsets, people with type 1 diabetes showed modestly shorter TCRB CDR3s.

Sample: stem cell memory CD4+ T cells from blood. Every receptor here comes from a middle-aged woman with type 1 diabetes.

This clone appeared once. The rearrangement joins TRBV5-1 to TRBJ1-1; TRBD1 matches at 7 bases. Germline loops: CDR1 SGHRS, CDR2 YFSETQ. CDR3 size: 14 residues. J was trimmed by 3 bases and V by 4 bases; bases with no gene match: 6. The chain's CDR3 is CASSPLGTDTEAFF. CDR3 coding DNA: TGCGCCAGCAGCCCCCTAGGGACAGACACTGAAGCTTTCTTT.

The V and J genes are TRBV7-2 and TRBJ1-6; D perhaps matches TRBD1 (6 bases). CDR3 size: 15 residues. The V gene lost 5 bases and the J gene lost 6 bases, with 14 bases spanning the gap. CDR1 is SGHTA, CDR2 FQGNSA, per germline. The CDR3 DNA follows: TGTGCCAGCAGCCCCTCGGGACAATTTAATTCACCCCTCCACTTT. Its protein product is CASSPSGQFNSPLHF.

The CDR3 region has the DNA TGCAGTGCTAGACAGGCCCACGAGCAGTACTTC. This translates into CSARQAHEQYF. This chain links TRBV20-1 with TRBJ2-7, with D uncertain. Trimming stripped 2 bases from V and 5 bases from J, with 7 bases between. Germline assignment: CDR1 DFQATT and CDR2 SNEGSKA (reference sequence). The CDR3 totals 11 residues.

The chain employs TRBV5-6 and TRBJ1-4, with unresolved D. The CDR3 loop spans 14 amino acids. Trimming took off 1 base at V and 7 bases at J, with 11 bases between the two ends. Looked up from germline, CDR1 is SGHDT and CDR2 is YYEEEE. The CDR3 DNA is TGTGCCAGCAGCTTGTACCAGGATGGTGAAAAACTGTTTTTT. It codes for CASSLYQDGEKLFF.

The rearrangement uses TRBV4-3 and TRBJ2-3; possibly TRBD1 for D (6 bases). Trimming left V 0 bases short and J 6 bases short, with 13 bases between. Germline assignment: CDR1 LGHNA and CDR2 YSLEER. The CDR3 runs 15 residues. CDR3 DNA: TGCGCCAGCAGCCAAGACAGGGGCTCCGCCGATACGCAGTATTTT. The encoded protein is CASSQDRGSADTQYF.

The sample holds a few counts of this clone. The CDR3 loop is CASSHVTGTANTGELFF. The CDR3 coding sequence is TGCGCCAGCAGCCACGTTACCGGGACTGCGAACACCGGGGAGCTGTTTTTT. The V gene is TRBV4-3, the J gene TRBJ2-2; possible D gene TRBD2, 6 bases. The CDR3 is 17 residues long. V gave up 3 bases and J gave up 0 bases, with 14 bases separating them. CDR1 LGHNA and CDR2 YSLEER come from the germline V gene.

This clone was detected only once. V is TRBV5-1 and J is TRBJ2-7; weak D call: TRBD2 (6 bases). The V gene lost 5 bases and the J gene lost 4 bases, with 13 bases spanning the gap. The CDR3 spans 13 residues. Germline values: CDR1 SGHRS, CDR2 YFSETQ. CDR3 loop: CASRDGGLYEQYF. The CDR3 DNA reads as TGCGCCAGCAGGGACGGGGGTTTATACGAGCAGTACTTC.

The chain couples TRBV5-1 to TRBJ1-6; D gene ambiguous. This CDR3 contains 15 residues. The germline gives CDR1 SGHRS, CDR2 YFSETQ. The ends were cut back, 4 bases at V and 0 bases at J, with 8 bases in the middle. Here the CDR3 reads CASSDRSSYNSPLHF. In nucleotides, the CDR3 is TGCGCCAGCAGCGACCGGAGCTCCTATAATTCACCCCTCCACTTT.

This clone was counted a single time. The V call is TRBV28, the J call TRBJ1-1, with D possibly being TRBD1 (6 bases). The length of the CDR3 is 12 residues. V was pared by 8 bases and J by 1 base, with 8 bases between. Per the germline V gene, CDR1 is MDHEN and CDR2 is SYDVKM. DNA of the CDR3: TGTGCCAGCCAGGGGCAGAACACTGAAGCTTTCTTT. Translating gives CASQGQNTEAFF.

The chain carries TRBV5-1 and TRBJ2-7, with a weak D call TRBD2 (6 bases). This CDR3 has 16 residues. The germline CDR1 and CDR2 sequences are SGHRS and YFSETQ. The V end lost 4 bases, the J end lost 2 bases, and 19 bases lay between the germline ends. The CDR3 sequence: CASSADFTAGTYEQYF. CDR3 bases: TGCGCCAGCAGCGCGGACTTCACGGCGGGAACCTACGAGCAGTACTTC.

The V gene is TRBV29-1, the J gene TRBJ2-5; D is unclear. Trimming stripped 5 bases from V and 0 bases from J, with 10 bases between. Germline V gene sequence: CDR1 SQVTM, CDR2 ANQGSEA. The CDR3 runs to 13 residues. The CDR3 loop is CSVPSPYQETQYF. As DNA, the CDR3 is TGCAGCGTTCCCTCTCCGTACCAAGAGACCCAGTACTTC.

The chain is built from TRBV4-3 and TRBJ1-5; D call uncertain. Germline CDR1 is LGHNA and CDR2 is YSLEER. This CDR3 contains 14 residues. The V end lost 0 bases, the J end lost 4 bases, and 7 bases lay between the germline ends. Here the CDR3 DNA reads TGCGCCAGCAGCCAAGACCACCGGAATCAGCCCCAGCATTTT. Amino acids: CASSQDHRNQPQHF.

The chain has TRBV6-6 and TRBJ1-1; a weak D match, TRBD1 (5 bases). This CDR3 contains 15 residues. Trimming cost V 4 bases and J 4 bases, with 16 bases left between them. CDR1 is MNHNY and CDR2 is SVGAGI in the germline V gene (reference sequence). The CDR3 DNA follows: TGTGCCAGCAGTTTCCACGGCCGGGGGATCACTGAAGCTTTCTTT. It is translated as CASSFHGRGITEAFF.

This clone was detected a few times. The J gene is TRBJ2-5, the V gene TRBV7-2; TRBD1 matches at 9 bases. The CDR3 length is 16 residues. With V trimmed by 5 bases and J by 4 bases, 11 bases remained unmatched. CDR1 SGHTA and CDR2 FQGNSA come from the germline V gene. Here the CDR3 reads CASSTRPGQGVETQYF. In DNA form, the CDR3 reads TGTGCCAGCAGCACCCGTCCGGGACAGGGCGTAGAGACCCAGTACTTC.

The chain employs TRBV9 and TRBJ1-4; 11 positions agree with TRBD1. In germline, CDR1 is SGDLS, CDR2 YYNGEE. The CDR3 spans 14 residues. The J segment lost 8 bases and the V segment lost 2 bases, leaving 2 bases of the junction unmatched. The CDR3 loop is CASSVGQGGEKLFF. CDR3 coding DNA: TGTGCCAGCAGCGTGGGACAGGGGGGAGAAAAACTGTTTTTT.

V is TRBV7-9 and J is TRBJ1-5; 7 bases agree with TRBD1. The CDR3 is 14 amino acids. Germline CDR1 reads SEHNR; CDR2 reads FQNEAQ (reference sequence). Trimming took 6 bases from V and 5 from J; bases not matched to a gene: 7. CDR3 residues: CASSPGQLDQPQHF. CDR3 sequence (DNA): TGTGCCAGCAGTCCGGGACAGTTAGATCAGCCCCAGCATTTT. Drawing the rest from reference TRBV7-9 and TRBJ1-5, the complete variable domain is DTGVSQNPRHKITKRGQNVTFRCDPISEHNRLYWYRQTLGQGPEFLTYFQNEAQLEKSRLLSDRFSAERPKGSFSTLEIQRTEQGDSAMYLCASSPGQLDQPQHFGDGTRLSIL.

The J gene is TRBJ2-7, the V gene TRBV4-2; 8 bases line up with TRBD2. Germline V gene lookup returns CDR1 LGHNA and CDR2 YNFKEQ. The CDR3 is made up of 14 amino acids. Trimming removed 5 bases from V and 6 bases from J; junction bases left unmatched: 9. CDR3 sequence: CASSLTGLVPEQYF. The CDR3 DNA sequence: TGTGCCAGCAGCTTAACGGGACTAGTCCCCGAGCAGTACTTC.

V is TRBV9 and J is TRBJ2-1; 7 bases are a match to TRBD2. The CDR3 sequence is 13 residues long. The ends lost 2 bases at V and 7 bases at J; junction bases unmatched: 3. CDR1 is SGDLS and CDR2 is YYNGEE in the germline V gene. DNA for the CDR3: TGTGCCAGCAGCGTGGGGGGGGGTAATGAGCAGTTCTTC. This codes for CASSVGGGNEQFF.